A single sample gave rise to the 32 T cell receptor beta chains below, sequenced in a study of cytomegalovirus exposure and HLA in healthy donors (dated by TCRdb to 2016 to 2017). The library was made by the immunoSEQ multiplex PCR assay. A mixture of 60 forward primers for TCR Vbeta segments and 13 reverse primers for TCR Jbeta segments was used in the multiplex PCR. Not all clones reach the TCRdb copy of this immuneACCESS table, which keeps in-frame sequences only. Checked studies attribute under half of the gap to unresolved V genes and leave the rest unexplained. This sample comprises approximately 140,000 clones, around three quarters of them detected only once. The ten top clones hold around 6.6% of the sample. The material sequenced was PBMCs. The receptor set was obtained from a woman aged 40 to 50 in good health and CMV-seropositive.

V usage is TRBV15 and J usage is TRBJ2-7; a weak D match, TRBD2 (6 bases). V lost 0 bases, J lost 3 bases, and 12 bases lay in between. The CDR3 consists of 15 residues. Germline V CDR1 and CDR2: LNHNV, YYDKDF (reference sequence). CDR3 protein: CATSRDRGLGYEQYF. The DNA of the CDR3 is TGTGCCACCAGCAGAGATCGGGGGTTGGGCTACGAGCAGTACTTC.

The genes are TRBV5-1 and TRBJ1-5; the match to TRBD1 covers 8 bases. Germline values: CDR1 SGHRS, CDR2 YFSETQ. The CDR3 extends over 15 amino acids. Germline trimming cut 0 bases from V and 3 bases from J; bases unmatched to any gene: 2. The CDR3 nucleotides read TGCGCCAGCAGCTTGGGGACAGGGTTCAATCAGCCCCAGCATTTT. This translates into CASSLGTGFNQPQHF.

The chain's CDR3 is CASIASGRNTGELFF. The DNA for the CDR3 is TGTGCCAGCATTGCTAGCGGGAGAAACACCGGGGAGCTGTTTTTT. The chain carries TRBV6-6 and TRBJ2-2; 10 bases match TRBD2. This CDR3 is built from 15 residues. The V segment lost 7 bases and the J segment 2 bases; nucleotides outside the gene matches: 4. Germline V lookup: CDR1 MNHNY, CDR2 SVGAGI (reference sequence).

V gene TRBV5-1 combines with J gene TRBJ2-2, with 7 bases identical to TRBD1. V shed 0 bases, J shed 3 bases, and the junction held 5 bases outside the gene matches. Germline V gene lookup returns CDR1 SGHRS and CDR2 YFSETQ. The CDR3 loop spans 16 amino acids. CDR3 DNA: TGCGCCAGCAGCTTGGGTACAGGGGTTTACACCGGGGAGCTGTTTTTT. Amino acids: CASSLGTGVYTGELFF.

The chain combines TRBV28 with TRBJ2-3; 12 bases match TRBD2. The CDR3 has 16 amino acids. Germline V gene data show CDR1 as MDHEN and CDR2 as SYDVKM. The ends lost 7 bases at V and 0 bases at J; junction bases unmatched: 5. CDR3 loop: CASTAGTSGSTDTQYF. CDR3 nucleotides: TGTGCCAGCACTGCCGGGACTAGCGGGAGCACAGATACGCAGTATTTT.

This clone was detected only once. The rearrangement joins TRBV29-1 to TRBJ1-1; 8 nucleotides match TRBD1. V was pared by 4 bases and J by 5 bases, with 15 bases of the junction left unmatched. The CDR3 contains 16 residues. Germline V gives CDR1 SQVTM, CDR2 ANQGSEA. The chain's CDR3 is CSVVLVRDRWKTEAFF. The CDR3 nucleotides read TGCAGCGTTGTTCTGGTGCGGGACAGGTGGAAAACTGAAGCTTTCTTT.

V and J are TRBV19 and TRBJ1-3; D gene uncertain. V lost 5 bases and J lost 1, with 24 bases in between. The CDR3 runs to 19 residues. CDR1 and CDR2 from the germline V gene are LNHDA and SQIVND (reference sequence). Here the CDR3 DNA reads TGTGCCAGTAGTCCAAGAGGCGGGGTAGGGAGAGATTCTGGAAACACCATATATTTT. This encodes CASSPRGGVGRDSGNTIYF.

This sequence joins TRBV18 and TRBJ2-7, with D possibly matching TRBD2 (6 bases). The CDR3 length is 13 residues. V lost 2 bases and J lost 6, with 11 bases in between. Germline V gene lookup returns CDR1 KGHSH and CDR2 LQKENI. CDR3 DNA: TGTGCCAGCTCACCAAATCTCGGGGGCGAGCAGTACTTC. As protein: CASSPNLGGEQYF.

DNA for the CDR3: TGTGCCAGCAGTAACCCCCACAGGGATACTGAAGCTTTCTTT. Translated, it gives CASSNPHRDTEAFF. The J gene is TRBJ1-1, the V gene TRBV27; TRBD1 might be the D (6 bases). With 5 bases removed from V and 5 bases from J, the gap between germline ends came to 15 bases. There are 14 residues in the CDR3. Germline CDR1 MNHEY, CDR2 SMNVEV (reference sequence).

This clone was picked up one time. The chain uses TRBV5-1 and TRBJ2-7, with 7 bases lining up with TRBD1. Germline CDR1 is SGHRS and CDR2 is YFSETQ. V gave up 0 bases and J gave up 2 bases; unmatched junction bases: 5. The CDR3 totals 15 residues. For the CDR3, the DNA is TGCGCCAGCAGCTTGGCCTTTGGACAGGCCTACGAGCAGTACTTC. Its protein product is CASSLAFGQAYEQYF.

The chain has TRBV28 and TRBJ1-5, with D perhaps TRBD1 (6 bases). V shed 3 bases and J shed 3 bases, with 15 bases lying between them. The CDR3 runs 16 residues. Germline assignment: CDR1 MDHEN and CDR2 SYDVKM. DNA for the CDR3: TGTGCCAGCAGTTTGGGAGACAGGAATCCCAATCAGCCCCAGCATTTT. This translates into CASSLGDRNPNQPQHF. The whole variable domain, filled in from reference TRBV28 and TRBJ1-5, reads DVKVTQSSRYLVKRTGEKVFLECVQDMDHENMFWYRQDPGLGLRLIYFSYDVKMKEKGDIPEGYSVSREKKERFSLILESASTNQTSMYLCASSLGDRNPNQPQHFGDGTRLSIL.

The rearrangement uses TRBV18 and TRBJ1-2; no definite D call. The CDR3 contains 15 residues. Trimming removed 2 bases from V and 5 bases from J, with 15 bases in between. The germline V gene has CDR1 KGHSH and CDR2 LQKENI. In DNA form, the CDR3 reads TGTGCCAGCTCACCAGGAGCAGTCCCAGCATATGGCTACACCTTC. Protein: CASSPGAVPAYGYTF.

V is TRBV11-2 and J is TRBJ2-3; 9 bases align to TRBD2. CDR3 size: 16 residues. Germline values: CDR1 SGHAT, CDR2 FQNNGV. With V trimmed by 1 base and J by 1 base, 3 bases remained unmatched. DNA of the CDR3: TGTGCCAGCAGCTTAGGGAGGACTAGCGGCACAGATACGCAGTATTTT. This gives the protein CASSLGRTSGTDTQYF.

The J gene is TRBJ2-7, the V gene TRBV6-5; D perhaps matches TRBD1 (6 bases). V dropped 5 bases and J dropped 0 bases, with 11 bases sitting between them. There are 14 residues in the CDR3. Germline CDR1 MNHEY, CDR2 SVGAGI. The CDR3 DNA is TGTGCCAGCAGTCCGCGGACAGACTCCTACGAGCAGTACTTC. Its protein product is CASSPRTDSYEQYF.

The rearrangement joins TRBV5-6 to TRBJ2-3; D might be TRBD2 (5 bases). The CDR3 runs to 12 residues. V was clipped by 4 bases and J by 6 bases, with 9 bases between them. The germline gives CDR1 SGHDT, CDR2 YYEEEE. CDR3 loop: CASSPGTDTQYF. The CDR3 nucleotides are TGTGCCAGCAGCCCGGGAACTGATACGCAGTATTTT.

The chain recombines TRBV6-6 with TRBJ2-7; maybe TRBD1 (6 bases). Germline V gene sequence: CDR1 MNHNY, CDR2 SVGAGI (reference sequence). The CDR3 totals 15 residues. The ends were cut back, 6 bases at V and 1 base at J, with 16 bases in the middle. The CDR3 region is CASRGQGTGSYEQYF. The DNA of the CDR3 is TGTGCCAGCAGGGGGCAGGGGACGGGGTCCTACGAGCAGTACTTC.

This chain uses TRBV5-1 with TRBJ2-2, with 9 positions matching TRBD2. This CDR3 spans 17 amino acids. CDR1 is SGHRS, CDR2 YFSETQ, per germline. The J segment lost 7 bases and the V segment lost 4 bases, leaving 14 bases of the junction unmatched. CDR3 protein: CASSRGGTAGGGGELFF. The CDR3 DNA follows: TGCGCCAGCAGCCGTGGAGGGACAGCGGGAGGAGGCGGGGAGCTGTTTTTT.

This clone has only a few counts. This chain's CDR3 is CASSLITSSEQYF. CDR3 in DNA: TGTGCCAGCAGTTTAATAACCTCTAGCGAGCAGTACTTC. V is TRBV27 and J is TRBJ2-7; D is uncertain. This CDR3 is built from 13 residues. Germline V gene lookup returns CDR1 MNHEY and CDR2 SMNVEV (reference sequence). Between the trimmed V and J ends, which lost 2 bases and 6 bases, there was a span of 11 bases.

CDR3 in DNA: TGTGCCAGCAGTTTTGGTCCCGGTGGCCAAGAGACCCAGTACTTC. Residues: CASSFGPGGQETQYF. The gene calls are TRBV27 and TRBJ2-5; D not certain. In germline, CDR1 is MNHEY, CDR2 SMNVEV (reference sequence). V was clipped by 3 bases and J by 1 base, with 12 bases between them. There are 15 residues in the CDR3.

CDR3 amino acids: CATSTRGSGRSSYEQYF. The CDR3 DNA follows: TGTGCCACCAGCACCCGGGGTAGCGGGAGAAGCAGTTACGAGCAGTACTTC. The gene calls are TRBV15 and TRBJ2-7, with 9 bases that match TRBD2. Trimming took 4 bases from V and 4 from J; bases not matched to a gene: 14. CDR3 length: 17 amino acids. The germline CDR1 and CDR2 sequences are LNHNV and YYDKDF (reference sequence). The full variable domain, in which reference TRBV15 and TRBJ2-7 provide the parts outside the CDR3, is DAMVIQNPRYQVTQFGKPVTLSCSQTLNHNVMYWYQQKSSQAPKLLFHYYDKDFNNEADTPDNFQSRRPNTSFCFLDIRSPGLGDTAMYLCATSTRGSGRSSYEQYFGPGTRLTVT.

The chain combines TRBV5-6 with TRBJ2-3; possible D gene TRBD2, 6 bases. CDR1 SGHDT and CDR2 YYEEEE come from the germline V gene. The V and J ends lost 0 bases and 5 bases respectively, with 7 bases between them. CDR3 length: 13 residues. The chain's CDR3 is CASSLGGVDTQYF. The CDR3 DNA sequence: TGTGCCAGCAGCTTGGGGGGGGTAGATACGCAGTATTTT. Using reference TRBV5-6 and TRBJ2-3 for the parts outside the CDR3, the full variable domain is DAGVTQSPTHLIKTRGQQVTLRCSPKSGHDTVSWYQQALGQGPQFIFQYYEEEERQRGNFPDRFSGHQFPNYSSELNVNALLLGDSALYLCASSLGGVDTQYFGPGTRLTVL.

A few counts support this clone. This chain joins TRBV28 and TRBJ2-7; unclear D gene. The germline V and J ends were trimmed by 3 bases and 7 bases, with 19 bases remaining between them. The germline gives CDR1 MDHEN, CDR2 SYDVKM. This CDR3 comprises 15 residues. The CDR3 nucleotides are TGTGCCAGCAGTTTGTACCTAACGGCGAGAGGTGAGCAGTACTTC. Translated: CASSLYLTARGEQYF.

This rearrangement joins TRBV27 to TRBJ2-7; D is unresolved. Germline loops: CDR1 MNHEY, CDR2 SMNVEV (reference sequence). CDR3 size: 14 residues. Trimming removed 8 bases from V and 6 bases from J, with 20 bases in between. The CDR3: CASGLEDPPGEQYF. The CDR3 nucleotides read TGTGCCAGCGGCCTCGAAGACCCGCCGGGCGAGCAGTACTTC.

J is TRBJ2-7 and V is TRBV7-3; a possible D gene is TRBD1 (5 bases). The germline V and J ends were trimmed by 6 bases and 2 bases, with 11 bases remaining between them. The CDR3 contains 13 residues. Germline V gene sequence: CDR1 SGHTA, CDR2 FQGTGA. CDR3 DNA: TGTGCCAGCAGGCCCACAGGTACCTACGAGCAGTACTTC. Protein product: CASRPTGTYEQYF.

This chain uses TRBV5-1 with TRBJ2-1; 8 bases fit TRBD2. CDR1 is SGHRS and CDR2 is YFSETQ in the germline V gene. V was clipped by 2 bases and J by 4 bases; unmatched bases: 5. The CDR3 loop spans 15 amino acids. CDR3 loop: CASSFVAGLYNEQFF. DNA for the CDR3: TGCGCCAGCAGCTTCGTAGCGGGACTTTACAATGAGCAGTTCTTC.

The gene calls are TRBV2 and TRBJ2-3; tentatively, D is TRBD2 (6 bases). V lost 6 bases, J lost 4 bases, and 14 bases lay in between. The CDR3 has 14 amino acids. Germline V gives CDR1 SNHLY, CDR2 FYNNEI. The CDR3 sequence: CASRSGASPDTQYF. DNA for the CDR3: TGTGCCAGCAGATCGGGAGCTTCCCCAGATACGCAGTATTTT.

This clone turned up a few times. The V and J genes are TRBV5-1 and TRBJ2-7; a weak D match, TRBD2 (5 bases). The CDR3 is 15 residues long. V dropped 4 bases and J dropped 5 bases, with 19 bases sitting between them. CDR1 and CDR2 (germline): SGHRS, YFSETQ. CDR3 loop: CASSLGGPTNDEQYF. As DNA, the CDR3 is TGCGCCAGCAGCCTGGGTGGGCCGACTAACGACGAGCAGTACTTC.

This clone was recorded a few times. V is TRBV7-9 and J is TRBJ2-1; TRBD2 agrees at 14 bases. Trimming at V came to 5 bases and at J to 9 bases, leaving 9 bases not matched to a gene. Germline values: CDR1 SEHNR, CDR2 FQNEAQ (reference sequence). CDR3 length equals 16 residues. The CDR3 protein is CASSPGTSGRVREQFF. The CDR3 DNA sequence: TGTGCCAGCAGCCCTGGGACTAGCGGGAGAGTCCGTGAGCAGTTCTTC.

This sequence joins TRBV25-1 and TRBJ2-2, with 7 bases that match TRBD2. The germline V gene encodes CDR1 MGHDK and CDR2 SYGVNS. Germline trimming cut 8 bases from V and 8 bases from J; bases unmatched to any gene: 2. The CDR3 has 11 residues. The CDR3 nucleotides read TGTGCCAGCGGGGGGGTTGGGGAGCTGTTTTTT. Its protein product is CASGGVGELFF.

The genes are TRBV5-6 and TRBJ2-1, with TRBD1 identical over 9 bases. This CDR3 spans 12 amino acids. V shed 9 bases, J shed 10 bases, and the junction held 8 bases outside the gene matches. Germline CDR1 reads SGHDT; CDR2 reads YYEEEE. The CDR3 is CATGQGIREQFF. CDR3 coding DNA: TGTGCCACCGGACAGGGGATAAGGGAGCAGTTCTTC. Full variable domain (remainder filled in from reference TRBV5-6 and TRBJ2-1): DAGVTQSPTHLIKTRGQQVTLRCSPKSGHDTVSWYQQALGQGPQFIFQYYEEEERQRGNFPDRFSGHQFPNYSSELNVNALLLGDSALYLCATGQGIREQFFGPGTRLTVL.

This chain uses TRBV10-3 with TRBJ2-3; the match to TRBD2 covers 11 bases. This CDR3 contains 15 residues. Germline V gene lookup returns CDR1 ENHRY and CDR2 SYGVKD. Germline trimming cut 10 bases from V and 4 bases from J; bases unmatched to any gene: 10. The CDR3 region is CATVPTSGSADTQYF. The CDR3 bases are TGTGCCACCGTCCCAACTAGCGGGAGTGCAGATACGCAGTATTTT.

Only a few counts were recorded for this clone. This sequence joins TRBV28 and TRBJ1-2; TRBD1 agrees at 7 bases. The germline V gene encodes CDR1 MDHEN and CDR2 SYDVKM. The CDR3 is 16 residues long. V dropped 6 bases and J dropped 0; count of bases not matched to a gene: 10. The CDR3 sequence is CASSVVFGTANYGYTF. DNA of the CDR3: TGTGCCAGCAGCGTAGTATTCGGGACAGCTAACTATGGCTACACCTTC.